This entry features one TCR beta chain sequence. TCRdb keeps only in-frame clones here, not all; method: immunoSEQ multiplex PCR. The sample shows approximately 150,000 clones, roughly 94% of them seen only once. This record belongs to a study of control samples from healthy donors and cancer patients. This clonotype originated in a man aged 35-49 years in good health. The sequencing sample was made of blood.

The CDR3 loop reads CASSEYRESSYNSPLHF. CDR3 DNA sequence: TGTGCCAGCAGTGAGTACAGGGAGAGCTCCTATAATTCACCCCTCCACTTT. This chain joins TRBV25-1 and TRBJ1-6; D is perhaps TRBD1 (6 bases). Looked up from germline, CDR1 is MGHDK and CDR2 is SYGVNS. The CDR3 is 17 amino acids. Trimming cost V 3 bases and J 0 bases, with 12 bases left between them.